This entry lists 8 T cell receptor beta chains sequenced from one sample in a study of T cell responses to AZD1222 COVID-19 vaccine. Method: immunoSEQ multiplex PCR; TCRdb's copy keeps in-frame clones and lacks some. The sample has roughly 180,000 clones, over 80% seen once. The sequenced sample was peripheral blood, obtained on day 0 of AZD1222 vaccination. The receptors stem from an adult in good health.

The rearrangement joins TRBV6-5 to TRBJ1-2; 10 bases map to TRBD1. This CDR3 region has 16 residues. V trimming: 2 bases; J trimming: 2 bases; junction bases outside the gene matches: 5. Germline V gene data show CDR1 as MNHEY and CDR2 as SVGAGI. CDR3: CASSYVRQGANYGYTF. The CDR3 coding sequence is TGTGCCAGCAGTTACGTGAGACAGGGGGCGAACTATGGCTACACCTTC.

The chain is built from TRBV28 and TRBJ1-1, with D tentatively TRBD1 (5 bases). This CDR3 is built from 15 residues. CDR1 MDHEN and CDR2 SYDVKM come from the germline V gene. The V end was cut by 5 bases, the J end by 8 bases, with 21 bases between. The CDR3 region has the DNA TGTGCCAGCAGTACTAGACGGTGGGAGGGACGAGAAGCTTTCTTT. Its translation: CASSTRRWEGREAFF.

The chain combines TRBV27 with TRBJ1-6, with 7 bases identical to TRBD1. In germline, CDR1 is MNHEY, CDR2 SMNVEV (reference sequence). Trimming at V came to 4 bases and at J to 8 bases, leaving 11 bases not matched to a gene. CDR3 length: 16 amino acids. In DNA form, the CDR3 reads TGTGCCAGCAGTTCCAACCAACAGGGGCTTTATTCACCCCTCCACTTT. It encodes CASSSNQQGLYSPLHF.

Turning to this clone: Distinct nucleotide sequences in the sample also encode this CDR3. V and J are TRBV7-2 and TRBJ2-5; no clear D. V lost 1 base to trimming and J lost 2 bases, with 8 bases between them. The CDR3 has 14 residues. CDR1 and CDR2 from the germline V gene are SGHTA and FQGNSA. CDR3 DNA: TGTGCCAGCAGCTTAGGCGGCACACAAGAGACCCAGTACTTC. As protein: CASSLGGTQETQYF.

The chain combines TRBV2 with TRBJ1-1; D gene unclear. Trimming took off 2 bases at V and 2 bases at J, with 21 bases between the two ends. Germline V gene sequence: CDR1 SNHLY, CDR2 FYNNEI. The length of the CDR3 is 18 residues. CDR3 coding DNA: TGTGCCAGCAGTGAAACACTATTAAGTGGAGGCTATAACACTGAAGCTTTCTTT. Its translation: CASSETLLSGGYNTEAFF.

The V gene is TRBV29-1, the J gene TRBJ1-5; tentative D call: TRBD1 (6 bases). Germline lookup yields CDR1 SQVTM and CDR2 ANQGSEA. Trimming took 4 bases from V and 8 from J, leaving 12 bases between them. CDR3 length: 12 residues. The CDR3 nucleotides read TGCAGCGTTGTGATGGGGGCAGAGCCCCAGCATTTT. This encodes CSVVMGAEPQHF.

As DNA, the CDR3 is TGTGCCTGGAGTGTATTTACAGGGAACTATGGCTACACCTTC. Protein: CAWSVFTGNYGYTF. The genes are TRBV30 and TRBJ1-2; TRBD1 might be the D (6 bases). The germline V gene encodes CDR1 GTSNPN and CDR2 SVGIG (reference sequence). Trimming pared 0 bases from V and 2 bases from J, leaving 10 bases between. This CDR3 is built from 14 residues.

The table lists this clone with a few counts. The sample carries other DNA sequences with the same CDR3. The rearrangement uses TRBV6-1 and TRBJ1-5, with TRBD1 matching over 9 bases. The CDR3 contains 13 residues. Trimming cost V 5 bases and J 5 bases; bases outside gene matches: 1. Germline CDR1 is MNHNS and CDR2 is SASEGT. CDR3: CASSRQGDQPQHF. CDR3 nucleotides: TGTGCCAGCAGTAGACAGGGGGATCAGCCCCAGCATTTT.